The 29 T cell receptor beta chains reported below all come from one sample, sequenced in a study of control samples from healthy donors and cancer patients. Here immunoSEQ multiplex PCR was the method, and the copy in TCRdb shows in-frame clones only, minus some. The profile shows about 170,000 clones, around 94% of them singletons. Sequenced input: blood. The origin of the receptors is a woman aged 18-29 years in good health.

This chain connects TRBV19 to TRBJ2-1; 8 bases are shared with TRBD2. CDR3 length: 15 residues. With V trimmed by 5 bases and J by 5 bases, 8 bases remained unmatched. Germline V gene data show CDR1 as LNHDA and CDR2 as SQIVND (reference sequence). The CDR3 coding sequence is TGTGCCAGTAGTGGCAGCGGGAGTTTGAACAATGAGCAGTTCTTC. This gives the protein CASSGSGSLNNEQFF.

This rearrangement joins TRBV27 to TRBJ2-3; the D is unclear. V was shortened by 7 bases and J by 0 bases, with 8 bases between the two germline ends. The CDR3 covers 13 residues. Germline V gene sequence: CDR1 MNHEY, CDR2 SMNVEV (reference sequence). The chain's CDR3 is CASTHLSTDTQYF. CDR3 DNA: TGTGCCAGCACTCATTTGAGCACAGATACGCAGTATTTT.

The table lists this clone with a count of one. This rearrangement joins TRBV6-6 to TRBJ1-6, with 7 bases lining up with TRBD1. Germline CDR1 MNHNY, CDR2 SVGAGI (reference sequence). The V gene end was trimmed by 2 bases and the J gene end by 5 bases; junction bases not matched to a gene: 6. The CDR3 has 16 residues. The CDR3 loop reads CASSYRGRGDNSPLHF. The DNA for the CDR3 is TGTGCCAGCAGTTACAGGGGCAGGGGGGATAATTCACCCCTCCACTTT.

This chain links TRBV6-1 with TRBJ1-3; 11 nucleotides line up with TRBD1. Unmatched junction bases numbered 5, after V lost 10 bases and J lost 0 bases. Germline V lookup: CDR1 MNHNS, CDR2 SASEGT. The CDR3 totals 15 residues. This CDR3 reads CATRTGGNSGNTIYF. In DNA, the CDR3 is TGTGCCACCAGGACAGGGGGCAACTCTGGAAACACCATATATTTT.

CDR3 region: CASSQDTGGGGSEQFF. CDR3 sequence (DNA): TGTGCCAGCAGCCAAGATACGGGGGGGGGCGGAAGTGAGCAGTTCTTC. The chain recombines TRBV4-2 with TRBJ2-1; 8 bases align to TRBD2. V was pared by 0 bases and J by 9 bases, with 10 bases of the junction left unmatched. The germline gives CDR1 LGHNA, CDR2 YNFKEQ. The CDR3 extends over 16 amino acids.

DNA of the CDR3: TGTGCCATCAGTGACCCCACCGGGGAGCTGTTTTTT. Amino acid sequence: CAISDPTGELFF. The V call is TRBV10-3, the J call TRBJ2-2; D is uncertain. The germline V gene has CDR1 ENHRY and CDR2 SYGVKD. Deletions cut 3 bases from V and 4 bases from J, with 3 bases between. The CDR3 length is 12 residues.

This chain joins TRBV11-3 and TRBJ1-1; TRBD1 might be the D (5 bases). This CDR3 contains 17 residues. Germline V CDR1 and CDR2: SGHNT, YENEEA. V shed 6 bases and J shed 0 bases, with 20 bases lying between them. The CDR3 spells CASRSTGVLNMNTEAFF. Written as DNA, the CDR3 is TGTGCCAGCAGAAGCACGGGGGTCCTTAACATGAACACTGAAGCTTTCTTT.

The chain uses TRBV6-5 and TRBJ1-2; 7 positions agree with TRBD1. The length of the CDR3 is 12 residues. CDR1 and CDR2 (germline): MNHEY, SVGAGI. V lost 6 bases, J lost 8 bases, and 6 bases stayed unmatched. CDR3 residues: CASRSTGLGYTF. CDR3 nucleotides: TGTGCCAGCAGATCGACAGGGCTCGGCTACACCTTC.

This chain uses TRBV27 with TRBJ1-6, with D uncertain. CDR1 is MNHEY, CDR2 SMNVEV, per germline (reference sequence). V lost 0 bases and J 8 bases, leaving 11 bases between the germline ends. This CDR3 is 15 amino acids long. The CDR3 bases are TGTGCCAGCAGTTTATCACCCGAAAGGGATTCACCCCTCCACTTT. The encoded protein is CASSLSPERDSPLHF.

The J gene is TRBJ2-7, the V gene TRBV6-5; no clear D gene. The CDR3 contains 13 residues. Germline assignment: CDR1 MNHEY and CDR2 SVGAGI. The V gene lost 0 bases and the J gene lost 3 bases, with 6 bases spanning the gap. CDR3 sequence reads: CASSYSSLYEQYF. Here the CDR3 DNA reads TGTGCCAGCAGTTACTCCTCTCTCTACGAGCAGTACTTC.

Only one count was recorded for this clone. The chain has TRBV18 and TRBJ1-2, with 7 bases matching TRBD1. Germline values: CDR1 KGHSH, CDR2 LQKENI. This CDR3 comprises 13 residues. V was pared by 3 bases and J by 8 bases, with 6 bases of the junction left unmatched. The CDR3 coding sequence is TGTGCCAGCTCACCGCTAACAGGGGACGGCTACACCTTC. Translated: CASSPLTGDGYTF.

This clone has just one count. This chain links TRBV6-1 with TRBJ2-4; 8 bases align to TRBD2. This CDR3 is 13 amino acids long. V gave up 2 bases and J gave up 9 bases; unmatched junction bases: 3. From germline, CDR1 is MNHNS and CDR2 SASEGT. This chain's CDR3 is CASSERAGGIQYF. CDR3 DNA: TGTGCCAGCAGTGAAAGGGCGGGGGGCATTCAGTACTTC.

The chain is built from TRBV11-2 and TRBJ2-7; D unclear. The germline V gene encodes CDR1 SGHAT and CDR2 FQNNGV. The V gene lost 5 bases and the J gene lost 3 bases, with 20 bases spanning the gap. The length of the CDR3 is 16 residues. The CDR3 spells CASSPGAWAESYEQYF. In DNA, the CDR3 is TGTGCCAGCAGCCCCGGAGCGTGGGCAGAGAGCTACGAGCAGTACTTC.

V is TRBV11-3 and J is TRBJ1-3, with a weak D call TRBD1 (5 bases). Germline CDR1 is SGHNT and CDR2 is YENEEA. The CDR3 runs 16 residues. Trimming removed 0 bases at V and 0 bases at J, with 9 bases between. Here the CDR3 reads CASSLEDRFSGNTIYF. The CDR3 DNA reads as TGTGCCAGCAGCTTAGAAGACAGATTCTCTGGAAACACCATATATTTT.

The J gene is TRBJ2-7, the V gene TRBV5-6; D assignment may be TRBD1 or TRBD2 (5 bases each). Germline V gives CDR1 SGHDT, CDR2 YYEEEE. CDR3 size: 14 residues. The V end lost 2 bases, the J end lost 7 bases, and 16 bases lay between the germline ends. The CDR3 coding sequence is TGTGCCAGCAGCTTTTCCGGTGGGGGAGTGGAGCAGTACTTC. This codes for CASSFSGGGVEQYF.

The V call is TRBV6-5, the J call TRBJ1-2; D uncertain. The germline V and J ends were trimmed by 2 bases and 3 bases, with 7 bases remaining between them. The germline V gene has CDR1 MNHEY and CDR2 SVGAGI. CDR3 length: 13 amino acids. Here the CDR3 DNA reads TGTGCCAGCAGTTACAATAGGGACTATGGCTACACCTTC. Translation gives CASSYNRDYGYTF.

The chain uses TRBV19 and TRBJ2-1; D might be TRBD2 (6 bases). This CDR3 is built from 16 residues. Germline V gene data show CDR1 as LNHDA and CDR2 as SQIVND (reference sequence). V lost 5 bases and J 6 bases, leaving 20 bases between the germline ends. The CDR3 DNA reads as TGTGCCAGTAGTCTTTACCTGGTGGGGGGTAGCAATGAGCAGTTCTTC. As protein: CASSLYLVGGSNEQFF.

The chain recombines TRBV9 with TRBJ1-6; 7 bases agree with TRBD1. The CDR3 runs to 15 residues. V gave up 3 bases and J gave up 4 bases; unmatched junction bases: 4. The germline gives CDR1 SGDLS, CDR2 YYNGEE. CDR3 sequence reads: CASSAWDSYNSPLHF. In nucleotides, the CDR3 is TGTGCCAGCAGCGCTTGGGACAGTTATAATTCACCCCTCCACTTT.

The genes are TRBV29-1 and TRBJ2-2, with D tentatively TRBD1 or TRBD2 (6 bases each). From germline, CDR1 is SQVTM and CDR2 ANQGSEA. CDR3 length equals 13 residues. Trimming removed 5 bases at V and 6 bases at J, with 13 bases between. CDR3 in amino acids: CSVLTGGPGELFF. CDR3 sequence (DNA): TGCAGCGTTCTAACCGGGGGCCCCGGGGAGCTGTTTTTT.

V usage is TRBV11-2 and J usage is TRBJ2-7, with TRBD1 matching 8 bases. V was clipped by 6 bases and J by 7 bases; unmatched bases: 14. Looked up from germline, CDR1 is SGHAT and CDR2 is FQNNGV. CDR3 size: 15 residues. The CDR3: CASRWDGQGVNEQYF. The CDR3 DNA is TGTGCCAGCAGGTGGGATGGACAGGGTGTTAATGAGCAGTACTTC.

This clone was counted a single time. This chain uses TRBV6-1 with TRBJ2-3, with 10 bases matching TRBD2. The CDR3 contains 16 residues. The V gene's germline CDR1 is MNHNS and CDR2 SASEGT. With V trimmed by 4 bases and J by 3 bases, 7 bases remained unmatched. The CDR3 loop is CASSVRGSGRTDTQYF. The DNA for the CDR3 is TGTGCCAGCAGTGTCCGGGGTAGCGGGAGGACAGATACGCAGTATTTT.

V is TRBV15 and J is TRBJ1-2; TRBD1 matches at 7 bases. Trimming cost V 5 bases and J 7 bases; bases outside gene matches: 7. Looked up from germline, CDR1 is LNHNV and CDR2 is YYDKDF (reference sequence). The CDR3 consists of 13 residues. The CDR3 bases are TGTGCCACCAGCCCCCAAGACAGGGCTGGCTACACCTTC. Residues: CATSPQDRAGYTF.

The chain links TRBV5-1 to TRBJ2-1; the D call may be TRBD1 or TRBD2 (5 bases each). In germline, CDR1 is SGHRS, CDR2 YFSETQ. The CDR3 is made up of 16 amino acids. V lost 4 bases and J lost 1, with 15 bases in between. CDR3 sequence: CASSTGDAMSYNEQFF. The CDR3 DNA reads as TGCGCCAGCAGCACCGGGGACGCCATGTCCTACAATGAGCAGTTCTTC.

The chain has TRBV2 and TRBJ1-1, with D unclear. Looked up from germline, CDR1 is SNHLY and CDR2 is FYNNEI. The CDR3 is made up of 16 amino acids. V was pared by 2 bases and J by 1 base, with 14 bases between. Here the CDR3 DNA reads TGTGCCAGCAGTGAAAGTCTTAGGTCCAAGAACACTGAAGCTTTCTTT. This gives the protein CASSESLRSKNTEAFF. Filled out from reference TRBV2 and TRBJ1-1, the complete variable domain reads EPEVTQTPSHQVTQMGQEVILRCVPISNHLYFYWYRQILGQKVEFLVSFYNNEISEKSEIFDDQFSVERPDGSNFTLKIRSTKLEDSAMYFCASSESLRSKNTEAFFGQGTRLTVV.

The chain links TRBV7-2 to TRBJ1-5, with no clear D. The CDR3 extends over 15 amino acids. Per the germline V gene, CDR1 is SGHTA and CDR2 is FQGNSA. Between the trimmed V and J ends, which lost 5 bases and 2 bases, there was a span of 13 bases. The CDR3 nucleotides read TGTGCCAGCAGCCCAGTGGTCAGTGGCAATCAGCCCCAGCATTTT. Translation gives CASSPVVSGNQPQHF.

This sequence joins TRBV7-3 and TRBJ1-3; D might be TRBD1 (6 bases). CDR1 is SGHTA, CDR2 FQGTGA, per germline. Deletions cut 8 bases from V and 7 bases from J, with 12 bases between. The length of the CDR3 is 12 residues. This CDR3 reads CASLTRGNTIYF. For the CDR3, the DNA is TGTGCCAGCCTTACCAGGGGTAACACCATATATTTT.

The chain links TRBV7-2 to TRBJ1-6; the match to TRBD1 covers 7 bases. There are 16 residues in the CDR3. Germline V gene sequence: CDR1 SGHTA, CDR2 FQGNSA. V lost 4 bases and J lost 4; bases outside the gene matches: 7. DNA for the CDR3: TGTGCCAGCAGCTCCGACAGGGACGGGTATAATTCACCCCTCCACTTT. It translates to CASSSDRDGYNSPLHF.

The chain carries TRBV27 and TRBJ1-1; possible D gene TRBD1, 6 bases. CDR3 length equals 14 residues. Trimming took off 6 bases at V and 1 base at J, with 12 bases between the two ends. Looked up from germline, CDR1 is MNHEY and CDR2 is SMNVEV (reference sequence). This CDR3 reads CASRTGRGNTEAFF. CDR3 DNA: TGTGCCAGCAGGACCGGCAGGGGGAACACTGAAGCTTTCTTT.

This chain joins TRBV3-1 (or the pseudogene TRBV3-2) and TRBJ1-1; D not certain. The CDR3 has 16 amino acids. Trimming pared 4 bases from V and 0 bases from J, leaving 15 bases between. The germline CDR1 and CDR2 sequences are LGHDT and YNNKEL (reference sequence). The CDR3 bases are TGTGCCAGCAGCCCGTACGGGGAGAAGGTGAACACTGAAGCTTTCTTT. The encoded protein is CASSPYGEKVNTEAFF.